The T cell receptor beta chain under discussion was sequenced for a study of T-cell reconstitution after alpha-beta-depleted transplantation in children. The CDR3 is made up of 14 amino acids. Trimming removed 4 bases at V and 0 bases at J, with 9 bases between. The TCRbeta library was prepared with unique molecular identifiers. TCRdb fed the PCR reads into MiXCR, producing one record per CDR3 protein. The data show a few hundred thousand distinct CDR3 sequences, 10% seen once. This receptor was obtained from a human donor who donated a stem cell graft to a child with acute lymphoblastic leukemia. The chain combines TRBV12-3 or TRBV12-4 with TRBJ1-1; D gene unclear. This specimen was PBMCs from the stem cell graft donor, taken from the stem cell graft. The CDR3 region has the DNA TGTGCCAGCAGTTACGGCGACCTGAACACTGAAGCTTTCTTT. Translation: CASSYGDLNTEAFF.